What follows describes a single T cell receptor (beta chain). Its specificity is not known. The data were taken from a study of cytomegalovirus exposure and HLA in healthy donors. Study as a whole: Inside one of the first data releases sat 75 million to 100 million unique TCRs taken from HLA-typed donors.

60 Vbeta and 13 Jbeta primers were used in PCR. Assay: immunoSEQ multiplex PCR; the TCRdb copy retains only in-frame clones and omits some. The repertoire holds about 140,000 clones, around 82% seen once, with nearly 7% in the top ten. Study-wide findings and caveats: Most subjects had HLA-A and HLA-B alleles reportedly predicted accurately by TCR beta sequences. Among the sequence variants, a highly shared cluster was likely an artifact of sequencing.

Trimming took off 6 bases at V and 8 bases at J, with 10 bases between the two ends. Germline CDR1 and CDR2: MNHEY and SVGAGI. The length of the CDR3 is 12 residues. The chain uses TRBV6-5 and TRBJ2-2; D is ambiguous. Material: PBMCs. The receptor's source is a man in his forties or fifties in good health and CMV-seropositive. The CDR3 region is CASSPFSGELFF. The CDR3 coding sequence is TGTGCCAGCAGCCCCTTTTCGGGGGAGCTGTTTTTT.